This is a list of T cell receptor beta chains from one sample in a study of CD8+ T cells in alopecia areata. Assay: immunoSEQ multiplex PCR; the TCRdb copy retains only in-frame clones and omits some. The sample includes 200,000 to 250,000 clones, around 66% of them seen just once. The source was CD4+ T cells sorted from blood, collected at week 4, from a patient treated with tofacitinib. These receptors originate from a human donor with alopecia areata. CDR3s include the opening cysteine and the closing phenylalanine or tryptophan. The D gene is left open where the match is weak. Clone size is stated in some rows and not others, as once, few, many or a class when expanded.

abundance: -
d_gene: TRBD2
j_gene: TRBJ2-1
v_gene: TRBV4-2
CDR3aa: CASSQDRTSGGASFF
CDR3nt: TGTGCCAGCAGCCAAGATCGGACTAGCGGGGGGGCTAGTTTCTTC

abundance: -
d_gene: -
j_gene: TRBJ2-3
v_gene: TRBV19
CDR3aa: CASSIDGGSTDTQYF
CDR3nt: TGTGCCAGTAGTATAGATGGCGGATCCACAGATACGCAGTATTTT

abundance: -
d_gene: TRBD1
j_gene: TRBJ1-1
v_gene: TRBV30
CDR3aa: CAWTTGITEAFF
CDR3nt: TGTGCCTGGACGACAGGGATAACTGAAGCTTTCTTT

abundance: -
d_gene: TRBD1
j_gene: TRBJ2-2
v_gene: TRBV29-1
CDR3aa: CSVEFWTGGTGELFF
CDR3nt: TGCAGCGTTGAATTCTGGACAGGGGGCACCGGGGAGCTGTTTTTT

abundance: -
d_gene: TRBD2
j_gene: TRBJ2-7
v_gene: TRBV6-1
CDR3aa: CASTDSGGLKEQYF
CDR3nt: TGTGCCAGCACTGACAGCGGGGGACTAAAGGAGCAGTACTTC

abundance: few
d_gene: TRBD1
j_gene: TRBJ1-5
v_gene: TRBV6-5
CDR3aa: CASSRTGTAPKTQHF
CDR3nt: TGTGCCAGCAGCCGAACCGGGACAGCCCCAAAGACCCAGCATTTT

abundance: -
d_gene: -
j_gene: TRBJ1-5
v_gene: TRBV5-1
CDR3aa: CASSLDPGDSNQPQHF
CDR3nt: TGCGCCAGCAGCCTAGACCCTGGCGATAGCAATCAGCCCCAGCATTTT

abundance: -
d_gene: TRBD1
j_gene: TRBJ1-2
v_gene: TRBV9
CDR3aa: CASSVDSRRGQGYGYTF
CDR3nt: TGTGCCAGCAGCGTTGACTCTCGTAGGGGACAGGGCTATGGCTACACCTTC

abundance: -
d_gene: -
j_gene: TRBJ2-3
v_gene: TRBV27
CDR3aa: CANPSSTQRDFPDTQYF
CDR3nt: TGTGCCAACCCCTCTAGCACCCAAAGAGATTTCCCAGATACGCAGTATTTT

abundance: -
d_gene: TRBD1
j_gene: TRBJ2-7
v_gene: TRBV7-2
CDR3aa: CASPQGQGTYEQYF
CDR3nt: TGTGCCAGTCCACAGGGACAGGGAACCTACGAGCAGTACTTC

abundance: -
d_gene: TRBD1
j_gene: TRBJ2-5
v_gene: TRBV5-4
CDR3aa: CASSGGTGWETQYF
CDR3nt: TGTGCCAGCAGCGGTGGGACAGGGTGGGAGACCCAGTACTTC

abundance: once
d_gene: TRBD2
j_gene: TRBJ2-5
v_gene: TRBV7-2
CDR3aa: CASSLGPAGANQETQYF
CDR3nt: TGTGCCAGCAGCTTAGGTCCAGCGGGGGCTAACCAAGAGACCCAGTACTTC

abundance: once
d_gene: -
j_gene: TRBJ1-5
v_gene: TRBV6-5
CDR3aa: CAISGGSNSNQPQHF
CDR3nt: TGTGCCATCAGTGGAGGAAGTAATAGCAATCAGCCCCAGCATTTT

abundance: -
d_gene: -
j_gene: TRBJ2-1
v_gene: TRBV19
CDR3aa: CASSIQGSKDEQFF
CDR3nt: TGTGCCAGTAGTATTCAAGGGTCCAAGGATGAGCAGTTCTTC

abundance: few
d_gene: -
j_gene: TRBJ1-1
v_gene: TRBV9
CDR3aa: CASSPRGRNTEAFF
CDR3nt: TGTGCCAGCAGCCCTCGTGGAAGAAACACTGAAGCTTTCTTT

abundance: -
d_gene: TRBD1
j_gene: TRBJ2-1
v_gene: TRBV5-1
CDR3aa: CASSAGQGRENEQFF
CDR3nt: TGCGCCAGCAGCGCCGGACAGGGCAGGGAGAATGAGCAGTTCTTC

abundance: -
d_gene: -
j_gene: TRBJ1-6
v_gene: TRBV5-1
CDR3aa: CASSLEVRGNSPLHF
CDR3nt: TGCGCCAGCAGCTTGGAGGTCAGGGGAAATTCACCCCTCCACTTT

abundance: once
d_gene: -
j_gene: TRBJ1-6
v_gene: TRBV27
CDR3aa: CASSLRLNSPLHF
CDR3nt: TGTGCCAGCAGTTTACGACTTAATTCACCCCTCCACTTT

abundance: many
d_gene: -
j_gene: TRBJ2-5
v_gene: TRBV5-6
CDR3aa: CASSSRETQYF
CDR3nt: TGTGCCAGCAGCTCGAGAGAGACCCAGTACTTC

abundance: -
d_gene: -
j_gene: TRBJ2-1
v_gene: TRBV4-3
CDR3aa: CASSQVPGRGSYNEQFF
CDR3nt: TGCGCCAGCAGCCAAGTTCCGGGCAGGGGCTCCTACAATGAGCAGTTCTTC

abundance: -
d_gene: -
j_gene: TRBJ1-4
v_gene: TRBV5-1
CDR3aa: CASSFGDEKLFF
CDR3nt: TGCGCCAGCAGCTTTGGGGATGAAAAACTGTTTTTT

abundance: -
d_gene: -
j_gene: TRBJ1-1
v_gene: TRBV5-1
CDR3aa: CASSLGRGVNTEAFF
CDR3nt: TGCGCCAGCAGCTTGGGTCGAGGGGTGAACACTGAAGCTTTCTTT

abundance: -
d_gene: TRBD2
j_gene: TRBJ2-5
v_gene: TRBV7-9
CDR3aa: CASSFERGETQYF
CDR3nt: TGTGCCAGCAGCTTCGAGCGGGGGGAGACCCAGTACTTC

abundance: -
d_gene: TRBD2
j_gene: TRBJ2-3
v_gene: TRBV25-1
CDR3aa: CASSHLGAGGDTQYF
CDR3nt: TGTGCCAGCAGTCACCTGGGAGCGGGAGGGGATACGCAGTATTTT

abundance: -
d_gene: TRBD1
j_gene: TRBJ1-1
v_gene: TRBV11-2
CDR3aa: CASSSGGGTEAFF
CDR3nt: TGTGCCAGCAGCTCAGGGGGCGGGACTGAAGCTTTCTTT

abundance: -
d_gene: TRBD1
j_gene: TRBJ2-7
v_gene: TRBV19
CDR3aa: CASRSSGTGASYEQYF
CDR3nt: TGTGCCAGTAGATCGTCCGGGACAGGGGCATCCTACGAGCAGTACTTC

abundance: -
d_gene: -
j_gene: TRBJ2-1
v_gene: TRBV27
CDR3aa: CASAGTAYNEQFF
CDR3nt: TGTGCCAGCGCGGGGACTGCCTACAATGAGCAGTTCTTC

abundance: -
d_gene: -
j_gene: TRBJ1-1
v_gene: TRBV29-1
CDR3aa: CSVEPNTEAFF
CDR3nt: TGCAGCGTTGAACCGAACACTGAAGCTTTCTTT

abundance: -
d_gene: -
j_gene: TRBJ2-5
v_gene: TRBV28
CDR3aa: CASCGTLAGTQYF
CDR3nt: TGTGCCAGCTGCGGTACACTGGCGGGGACCCAGTACTTC

abundance: -
d_gene: TRBD1
j_gene: TRBJ1-1
v_gene: TRBV29-1
CDR3aa: CSAWGQGSMNTEAFF
CDR3nt: TGCAGCGCGTGGGGACAGGGGTCCATGAACACTGAAGCTTTCTTT

abundance: -
d_gene: TRBD2
j_gene: TRBJ2-5
v_gene: TRBV6-5
CDR3aa: CASSWGLGETQYF
CDR3nt: TGTGCCAGCAGTTGGGGACTAGGAGAGACCCAGTACTTC

abundance: -
d_gene: TRBD1
j_gene: TRBJ1-5
v_gene: TRBV29-1
CDR3aa: CSVVWQGVDQPQHF
CDR3nt: TGCAGCGTTGTTTGGCAGGGGGTGGATCAGCCCCAGCATTTT

abundance: -
d_gene: TRBD1
j_gene: TRBJ2-2
v_gene: TRBV4-3
CDR3aa: CASSQEWAGQGGTGELFF
CDR3nt: TGCGCCAGCAGCCAAGAGTGGGCGGGACAGGGGGGAACCGGGGAGCTGTTTTTT

abundance: -
d_gene: -
j_gene: TRBJ2-5
v_gene: TRBV7-2
CDR3aa: CASSPRAGTGETQYF
CDR3nt: TGTGCCAGCAGCCCCCGGGCAGGGACGGGGGAGACCCAGTACTTC

abundance: -
d_gene: TRBD1
j_gene: TRBJ1-2
v_gene: TRBV27
CDR3aa: CASSLRGQGGGYTF
CDR3nt: TGTGCCAGCAGTTTGAGGGGACAGGGGGGAGGCTACACCTTC

abundance: -
d_gene: -
j_gene: TRBJ1-2
v_gene: TRBV29-1
CDR3aa: CSVLVGGDYGYTF
CDR3nt: TGCAGCGTTTTGGTAGGGGGAGACTATGGCTACACCTTC

abundance: -
d_gene: TRBD2
j_gene: TRBJ2-7
v_gene: TRBV6-1
CDR3aa: CASISTSGGEQYF
CDR3nt: TGTGCCAGCATTTCGACTAGCGGGGGCGAGCAGTACTTC

abundance: -
d_gene: -
j_gene: TRBJ1-1
v_gene: TRBV29-1
CDR3aa: CSVGETKAFF
CDR3nt: TGCAGCGTAGGGGAGACAAAAGCTTTCTTT

abundance: -
d_gene: TRBD1
j_gene: TRBJ2-7
v_gene: TRBV27
CDR3aa: CASKDRGHGEQYF
CDR3nt: TGTGCCAGCAAGGACAGGGGGCACGGCGAGCAGTACTTC

abundance: many
d_gene: -
j_gene: TRBJ2-5
v_gene: TRBV4-3
CDR3aa: CASSQDPLGGAETQYF
CDR3nt: TGCGCCAGCAGCCAAGACCCTTTAGGGGGAGCAGAGACCCAGTACTTC

abundance: -
d_gene: -
j_gene: TRBJ2-7
v_gene: TRBV30
CDR3aa: CAWSELGYEQYF
CDR3nt: TGTGCCTGGAGTGAACTGGGATACGAGCAGTACTTC

abundance: few
d_gene: TRBD1
j_gene: TRBJ2-3
v_gene: TRBV5-6
CDR3aa: CASRGTDRTTDTQYF
CDR3nt: TGTGCCAGCAGGGGGACAGACCGAACCACAGATACGCAGTATTTT

abundance: few
d_gene: TRBD1
j_gene: TRBJ1-2
v_gene: TRBV18
CDR3aa: CASSPGQDGSYGYTF
CDR3nt: TGTGCCAGCTCACCCGGACAGGATGGAAGCTATGGCTACACCTTC

abundance: -
d_gene: -
j_gene: TRBJ2-7
v_gene: TRBV30
CDR3aa: CAWSPTDGGQYF
CDR3nt: TGTGCCTGGAGTCCGACGGATGGGGGGCAGTACTTC

abundance: -
d_gene: -
j_gene: TRBJ1-4
v_gene: TRBV6-5
CDR3aa: CASSPALEWGEKLFF
CDR3nt: TGTGCCAGCAGCCCCGCTTTGGAGTGGGGGGAAAAACTGTTTTTT

abundance: few
d_gene: TRBD2
j_gene: TRBJ2-1
v_gene: TRBV11-2
CDR3aa: CASSLRLAGGRYNEQFF
CDR3nt: TGTGCCAGCAGCCTCCGACTAGCGGGGGGGCGCTACAATGAGCAGTTCTTC